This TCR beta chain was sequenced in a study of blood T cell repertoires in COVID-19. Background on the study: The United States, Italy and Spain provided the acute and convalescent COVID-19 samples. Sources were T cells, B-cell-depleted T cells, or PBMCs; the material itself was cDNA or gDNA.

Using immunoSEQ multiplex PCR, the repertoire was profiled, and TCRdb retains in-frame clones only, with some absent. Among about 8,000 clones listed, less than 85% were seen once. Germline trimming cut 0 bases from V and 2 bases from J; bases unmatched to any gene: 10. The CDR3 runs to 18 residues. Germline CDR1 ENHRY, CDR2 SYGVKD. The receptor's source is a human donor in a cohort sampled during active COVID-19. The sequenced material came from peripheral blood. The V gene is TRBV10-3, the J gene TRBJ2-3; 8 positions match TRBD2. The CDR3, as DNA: TGTGCCATCAGTGAGTCTAGGACTAGCAGAGAGCCCACAGATACGCAGTATTTT. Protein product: CAISESRTSREPTDTQYF.